The table lists the clone carrying this TCR beta chain with a count of one. The entry originates in a study of blood T cell repertoires in COVID-19. Study as a whole: COVID-19 samples from acute and convalescent phases originated in the United States, Italy and Spain. Sources were T cells, B-cell-depleted T cells, or PBMCs; the material itself was cDNA or gDNA.

In the original workflow: Amplification with reference gene primers provided the estimates of nucleated cell counts. Repertoires were generated with immunoSEQ multiplex PCR, while TCRdb's copy carries only in-frame clones and drops some. Clonal size and the V and J genes are those of that table, whereas D and trimming came from the DNA. The repertoire holds approximately 250,000 clones, about nine tenths seen once, with around 2.2% in the top ten. The clonotype was recovered from a man younger than 45 who had recovered from COVID-19. Sequences were obtained from peripheral blood.

The CDR3 sequence: CASSLGQGADGYTF. CDR3 DNA sequence: TGTGCCAGCTCACTTGGACAGGGGGCCGATGGCTACACCTTC. This chain uses TRBV18 with TRBJ1-2; 11 bases line up with TRBD1. J gave up 6 bases and V 4 bases, and 4 bases lay outside the gene matches. This CDR3 has 14 amino acids. Germline V gene sequence: CDR1 KGHSH, CDR2 LQKENI.